This T cell receptor beta chain came from a study of T cells in tumors after PD-1 blockade (dated by TCRdb to the late 2010s). Background for the entire study: Patients with prior checkpoint blockade, systemic immunosuppressant use, or recent radiotherapy or other anti-cancer therapy within 4 weeks were excluded. Paired single-cell RNA and TCR sequencing was done in the study on site-matched tumors from patients with BCC or SCC, both before and after anti-PD-1 therapy. Tumor samples averaged 26,066 TCR templates (range roughly 500-100,000) and around 6,000 unique clonotypes, approximately 20-fold deeper than single-cell TCR sequencing. Treatment consisted of either cemiplimab 350 mg every 2 weeks or pembrolizumab 200 mg every 3 weeks. While on anti-PD-1 treatment, some of the patients also continued taking daily vismodegib 150 mg. RECIST version 1.1 was the standard used to evaluate clinical response. The paper as a whole reports these results and caveats: Exhausted CD8+ clones expanded after therapy were found to be mostly novel clonotypes undetected pre-treatment, suggesting clonal replacement rather than reinvigoration of pre-existing clones. About two fifths of tumor TCR clonotypes were detected in blood, and some novel exhausted tumor clones were observed in pre-treatment blood, which was taken as suggesting peripheral recruitment. The source of novel T cell clones was not identified, and lymphoid organs or rare unexpanded clones within the tumor or the tumor periphery could be included among the possible sources. Clonal replacement was seen only when comparing pre- and post-treatment samples and not when comparing two pre-treatment samples, which argues against artifacts from biopsy timing or location.

In light of the paper, this sample's time point label describes: second of two post-therapy site-matched biopsies approximately 2 months apart. Before and after PD-1 blockade, tumor biopsies came from the same primary tumor, making the samples site-matched. For bulk TCRbeta sequencing, genomic DNA was extracted from tumor biopsies or peripheral blood, and input amounts ranged from roughly 550 ng to 6,004 ng. Bulk TCRbeta sequencing was performed on remaining biopsy material to increase sensitivity for rare clonotypes compared with single-cell TCR sequencing. All patients had histologically proven advanced or metastatic basal or squamous cell carcinoma and were poor candidates for surgical resection. The basal cell carcinoma cohort comprised around eleven patients, of whom several had bulk tumor TCR sequencing. Fresh biopsies were taken from the primary tumor site, and part of the biopsy material was kept in RNAlater for exome and bulk TCR sequencing.

The immunoSEQ platform was used for deep TCRbeta sequencing. The original methods were these. Only productive rearrangements were exported from the immunoSEQ Analyzer for further analysis. Clones with significant expansion or contraction between timepoints were called with a two-sided binomial test at Bonferroni-corrected P below 0.01. T cell phenotypes were assigned to bulk TCRbeta clonotypes by matching the clonotypes to single-cell RNA+TCR-seq clones with the same TCRbeta sequence. Tumor enrichment of a clone was calculated by dividing the clone's tumor frequency by the clone's PBMC frequency, both taken from bulk TCR sequencing. TCRs were sorted with GLIPH into specificity groups, meaning clusters of distinct TCRs that share CDR3 motifs and likely recognize common antigens. TCRdb obtained this table from immuneACCESS and retained in-frame rearrangements with V and J assigned. These tables miss some clones; where compared with another copy, unresolved V genes account for less than half of the shortfall, and the remainder is unexplained. The V and J calls and clone size were taken over from that table, and D and trimming were inferred from the DNA. The sample table records several thousand clones; around 57% of these occur just once. The ten largest clones take up about 12% of the sample.

About this clone itself: Its antigen remains unidentified. It has no much larger one-base neighbor in the sample; base qualities were not kept.

The CDR3 goes from the cysteine to the phenylalanine over 14 residues. This entry keeps only the CDR3 DNA: 42 bases, framed from base 1. V has 5 bases trimmed and J has 5 bases trimmed; junction bases matching no gene number 7. CDR1 SGHVS and CDR2 FNYEAQ are derived from the germline V gene. The chain is assembled from TRBV7-6 and TRBJ2-3; TRBD1 fits 7 bases in the junction. The origin of this receptor is a human donor with basal cell carcinoma. Sequencing was performed on tumor tissue, taken after anti-PD-1 treatment. The CDR3 sequence is CASSRTGVEDTQYF. The bases are TGTGCCAGCAGCCGAACAGGGGTTGAAGATACGCAGTATTTT.